This T cell receptor beta chain was profiled in a study of T cell repertoires in cytomegalovirus infection. This clonotype was found many times. Its antigen is currently unknown. Trimming stripped 1 base from V and 3 bases from J, with 18 bases between. This CDR3 is 18 amino acids long. Germline loops: CDR1 MDHEN, CDR2 SYDVKM. MiXCR was run by TCRdb on the reads, yielding one entry per CDR3 protein. Among around 300,000 distinct CDR3 sequences, roughly 25% were seen once, and the ten largest hold less than 15%. V usage is TRBV28 and J usage is TRBJ1-4, with unresolved D. Sequenced material: cultured PBMCs, taken from culture after CMV antigen stimulation. The TCR sequence derives from a human donor in good health (CMV status not recorded). Some clones in this sample may be carry-over from other donors' samples. The CDR3 region has the DNA TGTGCCAGCAGTTTATTAGGGCACACGAATGGGGCTAATGAAAAACTGTTTTTT. It is translated as CASSLLGHTNGANEKLFF.